A single T cell receptor beta chain is shown here with its context. The CDR3 extends over 14 amino acids. Trimming removed 5 bases at V and 4 bases at J, with 15 bases between. The V gene's germline CDR1 is LNHDA and CDR2 SQIVND (reference sequence). The data were obtained in a study of blood T cell repertoires in COVID-19. Study-wide background: Spain, Italy and the United States supplied samples that represented acute and convalescent COVID-19. PBMCs, B-cell-depleted T cells, or T cells provided the cDNA or gDNA that made up the material.

Study processing details: Amplification with reference gene primers provided the estimates of nucleated cell counts. Produced via immunoSEQ multiplex PCR; TCRdb's table is partial and in-frame only. V and J calls and clone size follow that table, whereas D and trimming were derived from the DNA. Of roughly 65,000 clones listed, around 84% were seen once; the top ten hold 3.5% to 4.5%. The source material was peripheral blood. The sequence was collected from a man aged 50-59 years with acute or convalescent COVID-19. J is TRBJ2-7 and V is TRBV19; D might be TRBD1 (6 bases). CDR3 protein: CASSSVAGAYEQYF. In nucleotides, the CDR3 is TGTGCCAGTAGTTCGGTGGCAGGGGCGTACGAGCAGTACTTC.